This is a list of T cell receptor beta chains from one sample in a study of blood T cell repertoires in COVID-19. Sequenced by immunoSEQ multiplex PCR; TCRdb stores in-frame clones only, minus some. Seen here are some 120,000 clones, over 70% observed once, and the top ten hold 3.8%. Sequencing input: peripheral blood. The receptors come from a woman aged 50 to 65 with acute or convalescent COVID-19. CDR3s include the opening cysteine and the closing phenylalanine or tryptophan. A D gene is named only where the DNA matches it firmly. Size values are once, few and many counts, or a class for expanded clones, and some rows have none.

D gene,J gene,V gene,clone size,CDR3 DNA,CDR3 protein
NA,TRBJ2-7,TRBV7-3,NA,TGTGCCAGCAGCTTTAGTAATTCTTACGAGCAGTACTTC,CASSFSNSYEQYF
TRBD1,TRBJ1-6,TRBV5-4,NA,TGTGCCAGCAGCGAAAGACAGGGGAAAAATTCACCCCTCCACTTT,CASSERQGKNSPLHF
NA,TRBJ1-1,TRBV11-2,NA,TGTGCCAGCAGCTCGAACCAGGGATTAAACACTGAAGCTTTCTTT,CASSSNQGLNTEAFF
TRBD2,TRBJ2-3,TRBV18,NA,TGTGCCAGCTCACCCCGGACTAGCGGGGGGGCCGCAGATACGCAGTATTTT,CASSPRTSGGAADTQYF
NA,TRBJ2-1,TRBV5-5,NA,TGTGCCAGCAGCTTGGAGGAGAGACTTGCTATCCCCAACTTCGATGAGCAGTTCTTC,CASSLEERLAIPNFDEQFF
TRBD1,TRBJ1-1,TRBV5-1,NA,TGCGCCAGCAGCGGGAGGGACAGGGGCACTGAAGCTTTCTTT,CASSGRDRGTEAFF
NA,TRBJ1-5,TRBV18,NA,TGTGCCAGCTCACCACGACAGGCTAGCAATCAGCCCCAGCATTTT,CASSPRQASNQPQHF
NA,TRBJ2-5,TRBV5-1,NA,TGCGCCAGCAGCTTGGATCTTTCGGGGACCCAGTACTTC,CASSLDLSGTQYF
TRBD1,TRBJ2-5,TRBV18,NA,TGTGCCAGCTCACCGACAGGGTGGGAGACCCAGTACTTC,CASSPTGWETQYF
TRBD1,TRBJ1-1,TRBV2,NA,TGTGCCAGCAGTGCCCAGACAGGGGGTGCCACTGAAGCTTTCTTT,CASSAQTGGATEAFF
TRBD2,TRBJ2-5,TRBV20-1,NA,TGCAGTGCTAGTTTCCAGCGGGGGTACCAAGAGACCCAGTACTTC,CSASFQRGYQETQYF
NA,TRBJ2-5,TRBV4-2,NA,TGTGCCAGCAGAAGTACTTCGGAGACCCAGTACTTC,CASRSTSETQYF
TRBD1,TRBJ2-7,TRBV27,NA,TGTGCCAGCAGTTTGACAGGGCCTCAAACAGACTACGAGCAGTACTTC,CASSLTGPQTDYEQYF
NA,TRBJ2-2,TRBV30,few,TGTGCCTGGAGTGTCCTAGCGCACGAGGGCACCGGGGAGCTGTTTTTT,CAWSVLAHEGTGELFF
NA,TRBJ1-6,TRBV15,NA,TGTGCCACCAGCAGAGATAGGGGAGGTTCACCCCTCCACTTT,CATSRDRGGSPLHF
NA,TRBJ2-1,TRBV5-1,NA,TGCGCCAGCAGCCCCACCTTACAGGGCCAAACCTTTAACAATGAGCAGTTCTTC,CASSPTLQGQTFNNEQFF
NA,TRBJ2-2,TRBV11-2,NA,TGTGCCAGCAGCGCGTCGGGAAGAGAGACCGGGGAGCTGTTTTTT,CASSASGRETGELFF
NA,TRBJ1-2,TRBV6-5,NA,TGTGCCAGTCACCAGGGTTTTGGTTATAGCTACACCTTC,CASHQGFGYSYTF
NA,TRBJ2-3,TRBV6-5,NA,TGTGCCAGCAGTAGACAGAGCACAGATACGCAGTATTTT,CASSRQSTDTQYF
NA,TRBJ1-1,TRBV30,NA,TGTGCCTGGAGTGTGGGCGCGTACACTGAAGCTTTCTTT,CAWSVGAYTEAFF
TRBD1,TRBJ1-1,TRBV7-9,NA,TGTGCCAGCAGCGCCAGACAGGGGAATAGGAACACTGAAGCTTTCTTT,CASSARQGNRNTEAFF
NA,TRBJ1-2,TRBV7-9,NA,TGTGCCAGCAGCCAAGGGGACATTATAGGCTATGGCTACACCTTC,CASSQGDIIGYGYTF
TRBD2,TRBJ2-5,TRBV7-8,NA,TGTGCCAGCAGCCTAGCAGGGACTAGGAAAGAGACCCAGTACTTC,CASSLAGTRKETQYF